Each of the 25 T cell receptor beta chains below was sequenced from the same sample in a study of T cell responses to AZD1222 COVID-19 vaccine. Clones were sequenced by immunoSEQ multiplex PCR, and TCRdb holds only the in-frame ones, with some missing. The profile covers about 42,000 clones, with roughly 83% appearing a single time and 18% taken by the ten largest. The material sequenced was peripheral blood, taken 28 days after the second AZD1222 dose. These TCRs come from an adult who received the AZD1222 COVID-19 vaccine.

This CDR3 is CASSLVSQDQDYGYTF. The CDR3, as DNA: TGTGCCAGCAGCTTAGTGAGTCAGGACCAAGATTATGGCTACACCTTC. The genes are TRBV7-9 and TRBJ1-2; D gene ambiguous. The CDR3 consists of 16 residues. CDR1 SEHNR and CDR2 FQNEAQ come from the germline V gene (reference sequence). V lost 1 base and J 5 bases, leaving 17 bases between the germline ends.

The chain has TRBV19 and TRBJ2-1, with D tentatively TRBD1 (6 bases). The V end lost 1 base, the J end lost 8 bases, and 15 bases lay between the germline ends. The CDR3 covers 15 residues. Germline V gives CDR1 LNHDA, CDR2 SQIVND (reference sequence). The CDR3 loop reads CASSIVGRGGYEQFF. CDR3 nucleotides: TGTGCCAGTAGTATAGTAGGCAGGGGTGGCTATGAGCAGTTCTTC.

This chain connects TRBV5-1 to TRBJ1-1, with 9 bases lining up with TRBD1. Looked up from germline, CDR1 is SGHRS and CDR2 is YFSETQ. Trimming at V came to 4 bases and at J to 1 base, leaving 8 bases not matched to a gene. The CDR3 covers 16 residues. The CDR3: CASSRGTGRENTEAFF. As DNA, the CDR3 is TGCGCCAGCAGCCGGGGGACAGGGAGGGAGAACACTGAAGCTTTCTTT.

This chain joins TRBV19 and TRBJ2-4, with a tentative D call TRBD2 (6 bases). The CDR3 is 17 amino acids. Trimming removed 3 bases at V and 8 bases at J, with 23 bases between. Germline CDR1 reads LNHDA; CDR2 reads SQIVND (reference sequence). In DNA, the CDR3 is TGTGCCAGTAGTATCCGATTCCCCAGGGAGGTGGGGGACATTCAGTACTTC. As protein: CASSIRFPREVGDIQYF.

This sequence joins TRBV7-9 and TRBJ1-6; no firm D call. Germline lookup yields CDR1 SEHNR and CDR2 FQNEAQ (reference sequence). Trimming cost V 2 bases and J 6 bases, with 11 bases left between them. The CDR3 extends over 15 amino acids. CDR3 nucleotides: TGTGCCAGCAGCTTAAACCAAAACGTTAATTCACCCCTCCACTTT. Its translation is CASSLNQNVNSPLHF.

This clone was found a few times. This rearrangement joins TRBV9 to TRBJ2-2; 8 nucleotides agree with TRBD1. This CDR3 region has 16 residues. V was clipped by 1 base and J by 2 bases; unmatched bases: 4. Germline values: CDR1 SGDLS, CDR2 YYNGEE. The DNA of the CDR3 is TGTGCCAGCAGCGTACTCGACAGGGGAAACACCGGGGAGCTGTTTTTT. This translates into CASSVLDRGNTGELFF. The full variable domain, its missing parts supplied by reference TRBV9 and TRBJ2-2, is DSGVTQTPKHLITATGQRVTLRCSPRSGDLSVYWYQQSLDQGLQFLIQYYNGEERAKGNILERFSAQQFPDLHSELNLSSLELGDSALYFCASSVLDRGNTGELFFGEGSRLTVL.

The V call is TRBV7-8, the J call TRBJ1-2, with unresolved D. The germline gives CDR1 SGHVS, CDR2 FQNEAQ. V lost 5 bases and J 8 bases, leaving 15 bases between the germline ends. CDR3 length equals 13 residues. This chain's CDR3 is CASSINRGSGYTF. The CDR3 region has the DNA TGTGCCAGCAGCATCAACCGCGGAAGCGGCTACACCTTC.

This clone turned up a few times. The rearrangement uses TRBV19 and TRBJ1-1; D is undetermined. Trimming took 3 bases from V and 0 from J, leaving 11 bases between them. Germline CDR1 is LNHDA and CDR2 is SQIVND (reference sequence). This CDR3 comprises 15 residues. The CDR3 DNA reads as TGTGCCAGTAGTATCGGAGCTGGCATGAACACTGAAGCTTTCTTT. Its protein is CASSIGAGMNTEAFF.

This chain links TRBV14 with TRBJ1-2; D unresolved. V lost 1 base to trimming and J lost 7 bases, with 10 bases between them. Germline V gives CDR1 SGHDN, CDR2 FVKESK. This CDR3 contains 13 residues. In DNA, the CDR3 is TGTGCCAGCAGCCAAGGGGAATATGGTGGCTACACCTTC. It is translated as CASSQGEYGGYTF.

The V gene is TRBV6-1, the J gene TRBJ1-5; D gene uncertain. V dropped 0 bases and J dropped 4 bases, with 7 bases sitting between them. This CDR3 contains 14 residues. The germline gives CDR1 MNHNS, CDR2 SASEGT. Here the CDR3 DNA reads TGTGCCAGCAGTGAAGCGCCTCAGAATCAGCCCCAGCATTTT. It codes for CASSEAPQNQPQHF.

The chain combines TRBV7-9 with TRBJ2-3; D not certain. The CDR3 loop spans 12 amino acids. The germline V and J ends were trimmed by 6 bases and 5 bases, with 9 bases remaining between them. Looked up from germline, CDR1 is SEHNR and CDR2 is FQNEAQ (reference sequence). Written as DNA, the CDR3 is TGTGCCAGCAGGTTATCAGTAGATACGCAGTATTTT. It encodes CASRLSVDTQYF.

The CDR3 loop is CASSSPVGDGYTF. CDR3 nucleotide sequence: TGCGCCAGCAGCTCGCCGGTGGGCGATGGCTACACCTTC. V usage is TRBV5-1 and J usage is TRBJ1-2, with D uncertain. V lost 3 bases and J lost 6, with 12 bases in between. This CDR3 comprises 13 residues. Germline assignment: CDR1 SGHRS and CDR2 YFSETQ. Filled out from reference TRBV5-1 and TRBJ1-2, the complete variable domain reads KAGVTQTPRYLIKTRGQQVTLSCSPISGHRSVSWYQQTPGQGLQFLFEYFSETQRNKGNFPGRFSGRQFSNSRSEMNVSTLELGDSALYLCASSSPVGDGYTFGSGTRLTVV.

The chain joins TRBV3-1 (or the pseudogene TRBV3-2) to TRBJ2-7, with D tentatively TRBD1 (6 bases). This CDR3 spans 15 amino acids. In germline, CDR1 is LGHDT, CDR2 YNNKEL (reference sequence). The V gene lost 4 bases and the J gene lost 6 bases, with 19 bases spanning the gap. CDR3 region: CASSPTVRNRAEQYF. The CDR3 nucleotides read TGTGCCAGCAGCCCGACGGTCCGGAACAGGGCCGAGCAGTACTTC.

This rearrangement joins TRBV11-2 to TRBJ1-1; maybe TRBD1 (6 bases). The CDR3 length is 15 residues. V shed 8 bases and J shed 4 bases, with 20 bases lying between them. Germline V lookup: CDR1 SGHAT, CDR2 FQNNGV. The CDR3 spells CASSLKGGESTEAFF. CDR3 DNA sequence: TGTGCCAGCTCCTTGAAAGGGGGGGAGAGCACTGAAGCTTTCTTT. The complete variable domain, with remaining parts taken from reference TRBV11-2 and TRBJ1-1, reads EAGVAQSPRYKIIEKRQSVAFWCNPISGHATLYWYQQILGQGPKLLIQFQNNGVVDDSQLPKDRFSAERLKGVDSTLKIQPAKLEDSAVYLCASSLKGGESTEAFFGQGTRLTVV.

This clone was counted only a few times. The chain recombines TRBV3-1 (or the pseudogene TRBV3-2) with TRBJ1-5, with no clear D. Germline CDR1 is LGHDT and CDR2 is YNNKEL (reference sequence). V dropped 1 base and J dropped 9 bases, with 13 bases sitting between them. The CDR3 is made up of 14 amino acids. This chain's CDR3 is CASSQGGNGRPQHF. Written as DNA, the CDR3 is TGTGCCAGCAGCCAAGGAGGGAATGGTCGGCCCCAGCATTTT.

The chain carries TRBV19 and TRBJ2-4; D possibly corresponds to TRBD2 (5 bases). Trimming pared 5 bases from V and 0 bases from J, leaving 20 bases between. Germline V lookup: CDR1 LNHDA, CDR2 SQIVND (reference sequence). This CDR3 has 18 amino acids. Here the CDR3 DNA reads TGTGCCAGTAGTCCCCCGTTGGCCAGCGGATTAGCCAAAAACATTCAGTACTTC. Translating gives CASSPPLASGLAKNIQYF.

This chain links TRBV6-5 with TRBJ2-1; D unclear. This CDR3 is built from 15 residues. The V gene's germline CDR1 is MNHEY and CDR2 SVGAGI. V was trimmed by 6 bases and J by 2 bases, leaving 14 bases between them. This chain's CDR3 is CASSKDLDPYNEQFF. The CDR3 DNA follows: TGTGCCAGCAGCAAGGACCTCGACCCCTACAATGAGCAGTTCTTC.

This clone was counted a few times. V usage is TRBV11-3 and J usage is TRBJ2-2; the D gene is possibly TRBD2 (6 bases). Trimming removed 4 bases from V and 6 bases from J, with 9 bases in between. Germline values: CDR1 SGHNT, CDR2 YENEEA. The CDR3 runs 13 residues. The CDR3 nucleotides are TGTGCCAGCAGCTGGGGGACTGCCGGGGAGCTGTTTTTT. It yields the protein CASSWGTAGELFF.

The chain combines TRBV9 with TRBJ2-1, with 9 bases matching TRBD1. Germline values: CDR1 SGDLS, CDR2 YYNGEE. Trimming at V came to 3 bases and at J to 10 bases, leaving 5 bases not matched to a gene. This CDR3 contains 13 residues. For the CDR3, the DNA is TGTGCCAGCAGCGCAAGGACAGGGGACGAGCAGTTCTTC. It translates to CASSARTGDEQFF.

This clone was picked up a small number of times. The CDR3 nucleotides are TGTGCCAGCAGCTTAGCATCTGATGAGCAGTTCTTC. Translating it yields CASSLASDEQFF. The rearrangement uses TRBV11-3 and TRBJ2-1, with D uncertain. Deletions cut 1 base from V and 8 bases from J, with 6 bases between. CDR1 is SGHNT and CDR2 is YENEEA in the germline V gene. CDR3 length: 12 residues. The whole variable domain, remainder taken from reference TRBV11-3 and TRBJ2-1, is EAGVVQSPRYKIIEKKQPVAFWCNPISGHNTLYWYLQNLGQGPELLIRYENEEAVDDSQLPKDRFSAERLKGVDSTLKIQPAELGDSAVYLCASSLASDEQFFGPGTRLTVL.

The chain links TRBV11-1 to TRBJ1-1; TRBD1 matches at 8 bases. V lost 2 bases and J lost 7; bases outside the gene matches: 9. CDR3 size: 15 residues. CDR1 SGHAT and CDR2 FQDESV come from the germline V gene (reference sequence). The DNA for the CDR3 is TGTGCCAGCAGCTTATTTCAGGGGGCCGAAAGTGAAGCTTTCTTT. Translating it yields CASSLFQGAESEAFF. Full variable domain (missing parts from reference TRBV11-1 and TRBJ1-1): EAEVAQSPRYKITEKSQAVAFWCDPISGHATLYWYRQILGQGPELLVQFQDESVVDDSQLPKDRFSAERLKGVDSTLKIQPAELGDSAMYLCASSLFQGAESEAFFGQGTRLTVV.

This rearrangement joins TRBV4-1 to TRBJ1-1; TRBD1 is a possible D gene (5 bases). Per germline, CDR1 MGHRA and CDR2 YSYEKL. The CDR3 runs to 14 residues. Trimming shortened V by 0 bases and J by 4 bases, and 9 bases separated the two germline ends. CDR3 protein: CASSQDRDLTEAFF. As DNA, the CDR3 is TGCGCCAGCAGCCAAGACAGGGACCTCACTGAAGCTTTCTTT.

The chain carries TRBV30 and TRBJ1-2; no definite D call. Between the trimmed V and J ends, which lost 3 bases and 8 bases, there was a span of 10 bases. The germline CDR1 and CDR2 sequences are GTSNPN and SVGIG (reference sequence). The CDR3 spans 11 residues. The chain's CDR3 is CAWSATVGYTF. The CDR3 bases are TGTGCCTGGAGCGCGACGGTGGGCTACACCTTC.

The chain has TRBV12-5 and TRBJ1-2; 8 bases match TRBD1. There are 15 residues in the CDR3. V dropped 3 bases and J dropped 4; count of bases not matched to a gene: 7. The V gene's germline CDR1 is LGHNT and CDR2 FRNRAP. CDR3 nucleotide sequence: TGTGCTAGTGGTTTCGCGACAGGGGTGGTCTATGGCTACACCTTC. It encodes CASGFATGVVYGYTF. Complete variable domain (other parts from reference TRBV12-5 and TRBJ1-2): DARVTQTPRHKVTEMGQEVTMRCQPILGHNTVFWYRQTMMQGLELLAYFRNRAPLDDSGMPKDRFSAEMPDATLATLKIQPSEPRDSAVYFCASGFATGVVYGYTFGSGTRLTVV.

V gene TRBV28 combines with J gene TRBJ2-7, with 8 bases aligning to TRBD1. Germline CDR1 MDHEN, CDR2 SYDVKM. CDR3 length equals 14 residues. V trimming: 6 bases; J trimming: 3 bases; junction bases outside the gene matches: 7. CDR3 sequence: CASRTYRGIYEQYF. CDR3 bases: TGTGCCAGCAGGACCTACAGGGGGATCTACGAGCAGTACTTC.